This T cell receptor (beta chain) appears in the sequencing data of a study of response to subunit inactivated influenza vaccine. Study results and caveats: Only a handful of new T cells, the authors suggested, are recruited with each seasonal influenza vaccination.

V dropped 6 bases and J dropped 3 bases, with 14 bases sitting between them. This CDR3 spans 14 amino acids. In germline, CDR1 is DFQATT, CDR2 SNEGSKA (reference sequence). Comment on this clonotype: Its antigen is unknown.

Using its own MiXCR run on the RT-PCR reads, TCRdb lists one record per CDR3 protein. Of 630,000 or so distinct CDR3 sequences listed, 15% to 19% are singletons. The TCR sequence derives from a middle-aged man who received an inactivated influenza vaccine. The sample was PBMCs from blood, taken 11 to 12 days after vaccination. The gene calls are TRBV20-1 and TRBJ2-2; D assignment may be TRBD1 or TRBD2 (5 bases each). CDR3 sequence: CSALLGAYTGELFF. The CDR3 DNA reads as TGCAGTGCGCTCCTCGGGGCGTACACCGGGGAGCTGTTTTTT.